This section outlines one T cell receptor beta chain sequence together with its context. Its antigen is as yet unknown. The data were obtained in a study of cytomegalovirus exposure and HLA in healthy donors. Whole-study context: Genotyping of hundreds of donors showed that around 81% belonged to the Caucasian-associated ancestry cluster. General study results and limits: A missense DCLRE1C variant was associated with V- and J-gene trimming of TCR beta chains in a later analysis, and an independent cohort replicated the association. Donor immune exposure was known only as CMV serostatus.

Trimming removed 0 bases at V and 0 bases at J, with 6 bases between. Germline assignment: CDR1 LGHNA and CDR2 YSLEER. The CDR3 spans 16 residues. In the PCR, 60 Vbeta and 13 Jbeta primers were used. Using immunoSEQ multiplex PCR, the repertoire was profiled, and TCRdb retains in-frame clones only, with some absent. The sample lists 95,000 to 150,000 clones, roughly 80% occurring once. The source is a young man in good health and CMV-seropositive. Sequenced: PBMCs. The V and J genes are TRBV4-3 and TRBJ1-6; D uncertain. The CDR3 spells CASSQEKSSYNSPLHF. CDR3 in DNA: TGCGCCAGCAGCCAAGAAAAGAGCTCCTATAATTCACCCCTCCACTTT.